These 6 T cell receptor beta chains were all obtained from the same sample, sequenced in a study of cytomegalovirus exposure and HLA in healthy donors. Primers: 60 Vbeta forward and 13 Jbeta reverse. The protocol was immunoSEQ multiplex PCR, while the TCRdb copy is restricted to in-frame clones and leaves out a portion. The sample includes under 150,000 clones, over 55% of them seen just once. The sequencing input was PBMCs. These TCRs come from a man in his late teens or twenties in good health and CMV-seropositive.

On this clone: Other DNA sequences within the sample encode an identical CDR3. The V gene is TRBV6-6, the J gene TRBJ1-1; TRBD1 matches 9 bases. This CDR3 comprises 14 residues. After removal of 0 bases from V and 5 bases from J, the junction contained 1 base not matched to a gene. Looked up from germline, CDR1 is MNHNY and CDR2 is SVGAGI (reference sequence). The CDR3 spells CASSYSDRGTEAFF. The CDR3, as DNA: TGTGCCAGCAGTTACTCGGACAGGGGAACTGAAGCTTTCTTT.

This clone occurred a few times. V is TRBV27 and J is TRBJ2-5; tentative D call: TRBD2 (5 bases). Germline V CDR1 and CDR2: MNHEY, SMNVEV (reference sequence). The CDR3 totals 14 residues. The V end was cut by 2 bases, the J end by 0 bases, with 7 bases between. The CDR3 sequence: CASSLISDQETQYF. The CDR3 region has the DNA TGTGCCAGCAGTTTAATTAGCGACCAAGAGACCCAGTACTTC.

The table lists this clone with a few counts. This chain connects TRBV5-1 to TRBJ1-1; D ambiguous. This CDR3 comprises 14 residues. CDR1 and CDR2 (germline): SGHRS, YFSETQ. The germline V and J ends were trimmed by 4 bases and 4 bases, with 14 bases remaining between them. Here the CDR3 DNA reads TGCGCCAGCAGCCCTTCAATCTCGGTCACTGAAGCTTTCTTT. The encoded protein is CASSPSISVTEAFF.

This rearrangement joins TRBV11-2 to TRBJ1-1; TRBD1 agrees at 7 bases. The CDR3 has 14 amino acids. J lost 4 bases, V lost 1 base, and 3 bases had no gene match. Germline-derived CDR1 and CDR2 are SGHAT and FQNNGV. The CDR3 protein is CASSLGRQGTEAFF. CDR3 coding DNA: TGTGCCAGCAGCTTAGGAAGACAGGGCACTGAAGCTTTCTTT.

This clone is a singleton in its sample. The rearrangement uses TRBV6-6 and TRBJ2-5; 9 nucleotides match TRBD1. The V gene end was trimmed by 2 bases and the J gene end by 5 bases; junction bases not matched to a gene: 6. This CDR3 has 15 amino acids. Germline CDR1 reads MNHNY; CDR2 reads SVGAGI (reference sequence). CDR3 in DNA: TGTGCCAGCAGTTACCCCAACAGGGGGCACGAGACCCAGTACTTC. Translation gives CASSYPNRGHETQYF.

The chain combines TRBV4-2 with TRBJ2-5; TRBD2 aligns across 7 bases. Germline trimming cut 2 bases from V and 2 bases from J; bases unmatched to any gene: 2. This CDR3 is 14 amino acids long. Germline loops: CDR1 LGHNA, CDR2 YNFKEQ. CDR3 DNA sequence: TGTGCCAGCAGCCAATCCGGGGGGCAAGAGACCCAGTACTTC. Its protein product is CASSQSGGQETQYF.